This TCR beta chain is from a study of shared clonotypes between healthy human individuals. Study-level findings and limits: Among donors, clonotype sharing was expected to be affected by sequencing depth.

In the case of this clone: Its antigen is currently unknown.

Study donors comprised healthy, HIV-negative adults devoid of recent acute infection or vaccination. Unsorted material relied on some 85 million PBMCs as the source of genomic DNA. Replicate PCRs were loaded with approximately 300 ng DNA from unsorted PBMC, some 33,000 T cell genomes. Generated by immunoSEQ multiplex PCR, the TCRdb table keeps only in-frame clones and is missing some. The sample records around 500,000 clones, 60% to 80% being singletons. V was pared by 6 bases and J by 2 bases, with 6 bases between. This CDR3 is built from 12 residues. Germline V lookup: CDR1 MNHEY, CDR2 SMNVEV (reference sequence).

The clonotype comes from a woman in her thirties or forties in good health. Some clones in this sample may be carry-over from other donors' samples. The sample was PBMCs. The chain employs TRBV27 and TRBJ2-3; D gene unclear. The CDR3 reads CASRSYTDTQYF. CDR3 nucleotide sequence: TGTGCCAGCAGGTCTTACACAGATACGCAGTATTTT.